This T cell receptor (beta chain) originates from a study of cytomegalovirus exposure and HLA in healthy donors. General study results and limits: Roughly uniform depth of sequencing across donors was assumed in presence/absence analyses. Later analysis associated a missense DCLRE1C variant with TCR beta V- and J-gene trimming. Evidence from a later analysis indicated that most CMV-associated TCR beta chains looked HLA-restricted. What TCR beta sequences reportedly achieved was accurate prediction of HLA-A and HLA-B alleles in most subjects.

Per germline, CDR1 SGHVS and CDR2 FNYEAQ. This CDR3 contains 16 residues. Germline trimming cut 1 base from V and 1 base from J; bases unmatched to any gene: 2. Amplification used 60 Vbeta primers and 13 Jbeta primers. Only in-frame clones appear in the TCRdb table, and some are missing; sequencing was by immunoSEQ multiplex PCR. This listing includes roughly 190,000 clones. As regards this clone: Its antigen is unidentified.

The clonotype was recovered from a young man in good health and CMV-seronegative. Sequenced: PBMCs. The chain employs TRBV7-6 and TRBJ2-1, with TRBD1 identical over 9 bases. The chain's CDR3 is CASSLGDRASYNEQFF. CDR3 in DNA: TGTGCCAGCAGCTTAGGGGACAGGGCGTCCTACAATGAGCAGTTCTTC.